These T cell receptor beta chains were read from a single sample in a study of OX40 agonist ivuxolimab in advanced cancers. The data were produced by immunoSEQ multiplex PCR, yet TCRdb's version contains in-frame clones alone and is incomplete. The sample holds about 72,000 clones; around 85% are singletons and the top ten take approximately 5%. The sample was CD4+ or CD8+ T cells sorted from blood, taken in a trial of the OX40 agonist ivuxolimab. The receptors stem from an adult with an advanced solid tumor such as melanoma, head and neck, liver or kidney cancer. The CDR3 runs from the conserved cysteine through the conserved F or W. The D gene is left open where the match is weak. Size is stated for part of the rows, as once, few or many counts, or as a class when the clone is expanded.

clone_size,d_call,j_call,v_call,cdr3_length,cdr3_aa,cdr3_nt
once,NA,TRBJ1-2,TRBV9,14,CASSPLGGVYGYTF,TGTGCCAGCAGCCCACTCGGAGGCGTCTATGGCTACACCTTC
NA,NA,TRBJ2-3,TRBV9,17,CASSVGGRGSPPDTQYF,TGTGCCAGCAGCGTAGGAGGGAGGGGGAGTCCCCCAGATACGCAGTATTTT
many,NA,TRBJ1-5,TRBV5-8,14,CASSLDGPNQPQHF,TGTGCCAGCAGCTTGGACGGGCCCAATCAGCCCCAGCATTTT
NA,TRBD2,TRBJ2-1,TRBV5-4,16,CASSLAGLAGLGEQFF,TGTGCCAGCAGCTTGGCCGGACTAGCGGGATTAGGAGAGCAGTTCTTC
NA,TRBD1,TRBJ1-2,TRBV6-4,14,CASSGDRGLGGYTF,TGTGCCAGCAGTGGGGACAGGGGGCTTGGAGGCTACACCTTC
NA,NA,TRBJ1-1,TRBV7-9,15,CASSSDRHWNTEAFF,TGTGCCAGCAGCTCTGATCGACATTGGAACACTGAAGCTTTCTTT
NA,NA,TRBJ2-5,TRBV6-5,11,CASRERETQYF,TGTGCCAGCAGGGAGAGAGAGACCCAGTACTTC
NA,TRBD2,TRBJ2-5,TRBV5-1,17,CASSLSSGATLQETQYF,TGCGCCAGCAGCTTGTCTAGCGGGGCAACACTACAAGAGACCCAGTACTTC
NA,NA,TRBJ2-2,TRBV4-2,16,CASSQEVAPTTGELFF,TGTGCCAGCAGCCAAGAGGTAGCTCCGACGACCGGGGAGCTGTTTTTT
NA,NA,TRBJ2-6,TRBV21-1,19,CASSPKRERLPSGANVLTF,TGTGCCAGCAGCCCGAAGAGAGAGCGATTGCCTTCTGGGGCCAACGTCCTGACTTTC
NA,NA,TRBJ2-3,TRBV30,11,CAWSRTDTQYF,TGTGCCTGGAGTCGGACAGATACGCAGTATTTT
NA,NA,TRBJ1-6,TRBV29-1,13,CSVAQGFNSPLHF,TGCAGCGTAGCCCAGGGGTTCAATTCACCCCTCCACTTT
once,TRBD1,TRBJ1-2,TRBV6-1,14,CASSMTGGPYGYTF,TGTGCCAGCAGTATGACAGGGGGTCCCTATGGCTACACCTTC
NA,NA,TRBJ2-6,TRBV5-1,15,CASSVAGTGANVLTF,TGCGCCAGCAGCGTTGCGGGGACTGGGGCCAACGTCCTGACTTTC
NA,NA,TRBJ1-2,TRBV11-2,16,CASSRLQGAHNYGYTF,TGTGCCAGCAGCCGTCTCCAGGGTGCCCATAACTATGGCTACACCTTC
NA,NA,TRBJ2-3,TRBV5-1,16,CASSFQLAGITDTQYF,TGCGCCAGCAGCTTTCAGCTAGCTGGGATCACAGATACGCAGTATTTT
NA,TRBD2,TRBJ2-7,TRBV5-6,15,CASSQPASGVYEQYF,TGTGCCAGCAGCCAGCCCGCTAGCGGGGTATACGAGCAGTACTTC
NA,TRBD2,TRBJ2-7,TRBV18,14,CASSPTSGGHEQYF,TGTGCCAGCTCCCCCACCTCGGGGGGGCACGAGCAGTACTTC
few,NA,TRBJ2-1,TRBV19,14,CASKTGMSYNEQFF,TGTGCCAGTAAAACGGGGATGTCCTACAATGAGCAGTTCTTC
NA,NA,TRBJ2-3,TRBV4-2,15,CASSHDRGLTDTQYF,TGTGCCAGCAGCCACGACAGAGGCCTCACAGATACGCAGTATTTT
NA,NA,TRBJ1-1,TRBV7-3,13,CASSSQGNTEAFF,TGTGCCAGCAGCTCCCAGGGGAACACTGAAGCTTTCTTT
NA,NA,TRBJ1-1,TRBV14,13,CASSQVGVTEAFF,TGTGCCAGCAGCCAAGTGGGAGTCACTGAAGCTTTCTTT
few,NA,TRBJ1-1,TRBV6-5,11,CASSQGFEAFF,TGTGCCAGCAGTCAGGGTTTTGAAGCTTTCTTT
NA,TRBD1,TRBJ2-7,TRBV2,14,CASSQQGAATEQYF,TGTGCCAGCAGTCAACAGGGGGCAGCAACCGAGCAGTACTTC
NA,NA,TRBJ1-4,TRBV5-1,14,CASSSHNRNEKLFF,TGCGCCAGCAGCTCACATAACCGTAATGAAAAACTGTTTTTT
NA,NA,TRBJ2-3,TRBV7-2,16,CASSFLRSGGTDTQYF,TGTGCCAGCAGCTTTCTGAGAAGTGGGGGCACAGATACGCAGTATTTT
NA,NA,TRBJ1-2,TRBV29-1,12,CSARDSTLGYTF,TGCAGCGCCAGGGACTCAACCCTGGGCTACACCTTC
NA,NA,TRBJ1-1,TRBV11-3,13,CASSLSRRTEAFF,TGTGCCAGCAGCTTATCTCGTCGCACTGAAGCTTTCTTT